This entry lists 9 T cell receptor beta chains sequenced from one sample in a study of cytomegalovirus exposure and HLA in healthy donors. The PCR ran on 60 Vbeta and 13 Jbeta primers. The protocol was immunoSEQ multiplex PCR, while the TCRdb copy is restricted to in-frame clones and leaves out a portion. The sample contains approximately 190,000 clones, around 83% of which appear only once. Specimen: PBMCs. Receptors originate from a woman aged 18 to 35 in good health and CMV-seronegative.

The CDR3 sequence: CASSLSLVVSRGGKGETQYF. CDR3 coding DNA: TGTGCCAGCAGTTTATCTTTGGTGGTTAGCCGAGGGGGCAAAGGAGAGACCCAGTACTTC. The V gene is TRBV27, the J gene TRBJ2-5; 7 bases are shared with TRBD1. The V segment lost 0 bases and the J segment 4 bases; nucleotides outside the gene matches: 20. Germline CDR1 is MNHEY and CDR2 is SMNVEV (reference sequence). The CDR3 consists of 20 residues.

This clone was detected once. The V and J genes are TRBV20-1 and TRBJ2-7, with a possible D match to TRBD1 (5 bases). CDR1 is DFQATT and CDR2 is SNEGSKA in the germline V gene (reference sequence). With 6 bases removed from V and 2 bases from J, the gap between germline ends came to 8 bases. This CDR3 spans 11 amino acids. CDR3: CSAPTAYEQYF. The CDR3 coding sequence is TGCAGTGCCCCGACAGCCTACGAGCAGTACTTC.

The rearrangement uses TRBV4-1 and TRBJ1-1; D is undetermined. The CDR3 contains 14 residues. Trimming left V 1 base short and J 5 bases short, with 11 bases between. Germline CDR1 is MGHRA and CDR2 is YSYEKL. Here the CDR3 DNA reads TGCGCCAGCAGCCAAGCTCAATCGGGGACTGAAGCTTTCTTT. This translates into CASSQAQSGTEAFF.

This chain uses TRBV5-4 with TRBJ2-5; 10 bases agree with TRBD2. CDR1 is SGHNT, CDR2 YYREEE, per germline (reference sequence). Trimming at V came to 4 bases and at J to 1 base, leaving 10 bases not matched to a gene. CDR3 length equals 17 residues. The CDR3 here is CASSTAGSGGGQETQYF. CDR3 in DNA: TGTGCCAGCAGCACGGCGGGGAGCGGGGGGGGCCAAGAGACCCAGTACTTC.

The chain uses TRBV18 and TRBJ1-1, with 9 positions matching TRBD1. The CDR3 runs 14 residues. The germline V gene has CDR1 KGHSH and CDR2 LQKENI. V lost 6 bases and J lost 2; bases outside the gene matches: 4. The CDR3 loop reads CASSQTGGNTEAFF. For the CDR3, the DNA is TGTGCCAGCTCCCAGACAGGGGGAAACACTGAAGCTTTCTTT. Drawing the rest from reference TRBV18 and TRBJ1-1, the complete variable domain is NAGVMQNPRHLVRRRGQEARLRCSPMKGHSHVYWYRQLPEEGLKFMVYLQKENIIDESGMPKERFSAEFPKEGPSILRIQQVVRGDSAAYFCASSQTGGNTEAFFGQGTRLTVV.

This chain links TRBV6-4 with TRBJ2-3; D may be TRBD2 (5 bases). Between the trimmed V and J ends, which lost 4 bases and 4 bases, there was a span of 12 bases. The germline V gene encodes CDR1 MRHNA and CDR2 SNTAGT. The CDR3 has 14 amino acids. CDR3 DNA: TGTGCCAGCAGTGCCGATGGAGGATCAGATACGCAGTATTTT. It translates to CASSADGGSDTQYF.

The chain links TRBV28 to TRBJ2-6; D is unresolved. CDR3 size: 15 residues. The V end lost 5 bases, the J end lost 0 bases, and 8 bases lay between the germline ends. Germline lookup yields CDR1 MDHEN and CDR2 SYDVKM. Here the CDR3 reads CASSRGYSGANVLTF. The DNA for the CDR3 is TGTGCCAGCAGTCGCGGCTACTCTGGGGCCAACGTCCTGACTTTC.

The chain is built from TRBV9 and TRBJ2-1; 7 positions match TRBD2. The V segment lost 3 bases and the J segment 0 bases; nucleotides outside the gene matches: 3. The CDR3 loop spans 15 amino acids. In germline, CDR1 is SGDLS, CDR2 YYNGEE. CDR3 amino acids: CASSERGSSYNEQFF. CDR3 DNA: TGTGCCAGCAGCGAGCGGGGCAGCTCCTACAATGAGCAGTTCTTC.

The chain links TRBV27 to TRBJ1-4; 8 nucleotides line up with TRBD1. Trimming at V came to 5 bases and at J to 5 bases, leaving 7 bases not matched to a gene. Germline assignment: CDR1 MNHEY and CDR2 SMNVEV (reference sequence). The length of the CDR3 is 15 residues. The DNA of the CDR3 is TGTGCCAGCAGTACCCCGACAGGGGTAAATGAAAAACTGTTTTTT. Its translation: CASSTPTGVNEKLFF.